This TCR beta chain is from a study of blood T cell repertoires in COVID-19. As for the study in general: Material from acute and convalescent COVID-19 was sourced from the United States, Italy and Spain. The cDNA or gDNA used as material had been derived from T cells, B-cell-depleted T cells, or PBMCs.

The CDR3 length is 13 residues. CDR1 is SGHRS and CDR2 is YFSETQ in the germline V gene. V dropped 4 bases and J dropped 10 bases, with 17 bases sitting between them. Source study methods: How many nucleated cells were present was estimated from reference gene primer amplification. Sequencing used immunoSEQ multiplex PCR; TCRdb keeps in-frame clones, though not all of them. That table is the source of V, J and clone size, and D and trimming were worked out from the DNA. Seen here are some 40,000 clones, 80% observed once, and the top ten hold around 20%. Material: peripheral blood. V usage is TRBV5-1 and J usage is TRBJ1-2; D gene unclear. The origin of this receptor is a man between 65 and 85 years old with acute or convalescent COVID-19. The CDR3 DNA reads as TGCGCCAGCAGCCTCGCAGGCTTTTCCTTCTACACCTTC. Its protein is CASSLAGFSFYTF.